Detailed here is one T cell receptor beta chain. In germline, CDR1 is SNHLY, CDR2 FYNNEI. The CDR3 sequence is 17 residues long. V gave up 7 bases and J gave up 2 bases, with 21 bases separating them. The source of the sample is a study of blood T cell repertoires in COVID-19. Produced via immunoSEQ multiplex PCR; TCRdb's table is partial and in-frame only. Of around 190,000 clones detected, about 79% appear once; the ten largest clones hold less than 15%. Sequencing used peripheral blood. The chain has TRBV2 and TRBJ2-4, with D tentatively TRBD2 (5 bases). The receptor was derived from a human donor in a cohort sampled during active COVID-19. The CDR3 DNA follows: TGTGCCAGCAAAAAAACGGGTCGGGAAGTTACCAAAAACATTCAGTACTTC. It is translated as CASKKTGREVTKNIQYF.